The 32 T cell receptor beta chains listed next were all sequenced from one sample in a study of blood T cell repertoires in COVID-19. Some clones are missing from TCRdb's copy, which holds only in-frame ones; the method was immunoSEQ multiplex PCR. The sample yields approximately 300,000 clones, nearly 90% seen once. Material for sequencing was PBMCs or T cells enriched from blood (not recorded which). These receptors were obtained from a woman aged 25 to 39 who had recovered from COVID-19.

This rearrangement joins TRBV10-3 to TRBJ2-5; 7 bases match TRBD2. Per germline, CDR1 ENHRY and CDR2 SYGVKD. The CDR3 has 11 residues. V shed 10 bases and J 5 bases; nucleotides not matched to a gene: 4. The CDR3 nucleotides are TGTGCCACCAGGCGGGAGGAGACCCAGTACTTC. Translated, it gives CATRREETQYF.

V is TRBV10-3 and J is TRBJ2-1; 8 bases line up with TRBD1. The CDR3 sequence is 16 residues long. Looked up from germline, CDR1 is ENHRY and CDR2 is SYGVKD. V was pared by 1 base and J by 4 bases, with 6 bases of the junction left unmatched. This CDR3 is CAISEYGTGDYNEQFF. The CDR3 DNA follows: TGTGCCATCAGTGAGTACGGGACAGGCGATTACAATGAGCAGTTCTTC.

Only one count was recorded for this clone. The chain carries TRBV10-3 and TRBJ1-1; 9 nucleotides line up with TRBD1. V lost 6 bases, J lost 3 bases, and 5 bases stayed unmatched. Germline V gene sequence: CDR1 ENHRY, CDR2 SYGVKD. The CDR3 runs 14 residues. The CDR3 region has the DNA TGTGCCATCAGCCTGGGACAGGGTCACACTGAAGCTTTCTTT. This encodes CAISLGQGHTEAFF.

The chain employs TRBV14 and TRBJ2-7; tentative D call: TRBD1 (5 bases). V was clipped by 5 bases and J by 3 bases, with 11 bases between them. Looked up from germline, CDR1 is SGHDN and CDR2 is FVKESK. The CDR3 spans 13 residues. The CDR3 is CASSGPGYYEQYF. In DNA form, the CDR3 reads TGTGCCAGCAGCGGGCCAGGGTACTACGAGCAGTACTTC.

This chain links TRBV7-2 with TRBJ1-5; D ambiguous. Germline V gene data show CDR1 as SGHTA and CDR2 as FQGNSA. Trimming left V 1 base short and J 0 bases short, with 10 bases between. The CDR3 totals 16 residues. The CDR3 coding sequence is TGTGCCAGCAGCTTAGTCGGTGATTATAGCAATCAGCCCCAGCATTTT. As protein: CASSLVGDYSNQPQHF. The entire variable domain, with the rest obtained from reference TRBV7-2 and TRBJ1-5, is as follows: GAGVSQSPSNKVTEKGKDVELRCDPISGHTALYWYRQSLGQGLEFLIYFQGNSAPDKSGLPSDRFSAERTGGSVSTLTIQRTQQEDSAVYLCASSLVGDYSNQPQHFGDGTRLSIL.

Comments on this clone: Within the sample, other DNA sequences also encode this same CDR3. The chain recombines TRBV28 with TRBJ2-1; TRBD2 might be the D (5 bases). The germline V gene has CDR1 MDHEN and CDR2 SYDVKM. This CDR3 has 14 residues. The V and J ends lost 5 bases and 7 bases respectively, with 15 bases between them. The CDR3 coding sequence is TGTGCCAGCAGTCCTCTAGCCGGGTTGAATGAGCAGTTCTTC. It yields the protein CASSPLAGLNEQFF.

The chain links TRBV5-1 to TRBJ2-2; TRBD2 matches 7 bases. With 4 bases clipped from V and 6 bases from J, the junction kept 9 bases outside the gene matches. This CDR3 comprises 15 residues. CDR1 SGHRS and CDR2 YFSETQ come from the germline V gene. The CDR3: CASSLGLGGAGELFF. CDR3 DNA sequence: TGCGCCAGCAGCCTCGGACTAGGAGGCGCCGGGGAGCTGTTTTTT.

This chain joins TRBV7-6 and TRBJ2-7, with 8 positions matching TRBD2. The V gene's germline CDR1 is SGHVS and CDR2 FNYEAQ. The CDR3 runs to 18 residues. The V and J ends lost 0 bases and 5 bases, in that order; junction bases with no gene match: 15. Written as DNA, the CDR3 is TGTGCCAGCAGCTTAGCAGCTCCTTGGGGCGGGAGGAACCACGAGCAGTACTTC. It specifies CASSLAAPWGGRNHEQYF.

CDR3 loop: CASSMGLAVSYEQYF. In DNA form, the CDR3 reads TGTGCCAGCAGTATGGGACTAGCGGTCTCCTACGAGCAGTACTTC. The J gene is TRBJ2-7, the V gene TRBV27; the match to TRBD2 covers 11 bases. The trim removed 5 bases at V and 0 bases at J, leaving 3 bases unmatched. Germline V gene data show CDR1 as MNHEY and CDR2 as SMNVEV (reference sequence). The CDR3 loop spans 15 amino acids.

The chain carries TRBV6-5 and TRBJ1-5, with D possibly TRBD1 on 6 matching bases. Trimming took 2 bases from V and 10 from J, leaving 18 bases between them. This CDR3 contains 15 residues. Looked up from germline, CDR1 is MNHEY and CDR2 is SVGAGI. The CDR3 nucleotides read TGTGCCAGCAGTTACAGCATCACGCCGGGACACCCCCAGCATTTT. Translation: CASSYSITPGHPQHF.

The chain combines TRBV7-3 with TRBJ2-5; maybe TRBD2 (6 bases). Deletions cut 5 bases from V and 5 bases from J, with 18 bases between. This CDR3 is 15 amino acids long. In germline, CDR1 is SGHTA, CDR2 FQGTGA. The CDR3 sequence is CASSPLGLSGETQYF. Here the CDR3 DNA reads TGTGCCAGCAGCCCTTTGGGACTCTCGGGGGAGACCCAGTACTTC.

The genes are TRBV7-8 and TRBJ2-3, with a tentative D call TRBD2 (6 bases). Per germline, CDR1 SGHVS and CDR2 FQNEAQ. There are 16 residues in the CDR3. V lost 4 bases and J lost 3, with 17 bases in between. The CDR3 loop is CASSYPRAGGTDTQYF. In DNA, the CDR3 is TGTGCCAGCAGCTACCCACGGGCTGGGGGGACAGATACGCAGTATTTT.

This clone showed up just once. V usage is TRBV7-9 and J usage is TRBJ1-5; D is perhaps TRBD1 (5 bases). V shed 2 bases and J shed 11 bases, with 7 bases lying between them. The CDR3 sequence is 11 residues long. Per the germline V gene, CDR1 is SEHNR and CDR2 is FQNEAQ (reference sequence). In DNA, the CDR3 is TGTGCCAGCAGCTTAAGGGGCGCCCAGCATTTT. It is translated as CASSLRGAQHF.

V usage is TRBV6-5 and J usage is TRBJ2-7, with D possibly being TRBD1 (5 bases). CDR1 is MNHEY, CDR2 SVGAGI, per germline. The V gene lost 4 bases and the J gene lost 4 bases, with 11 bases spanning the gap. The CDR3 loop spans 13 amino acids. CDR3 amino acids: CASSFSRAYEQYF. The DNA of the CDR3 is TGTGCCAGCAGTTTCAGCAGGGCTTACGAGCAGTACTTC.

V is TRBV9 and J is TRBJ2-5; D remains ambiguous. The CDR3 extends over 15 amino acids. Germline CDR1 and CDR2: SGDLS and YYNGEE. Trimming took off 0 bases at V and 0 bases at J, with 9 bases between the two ends. This CDR3 reads CASSVGGSYQETQYF. The CDR3 coding sequence is TGTGCCAGCAGCGTAGGAGGATCGTACCAAGAGACCCAGTACTTC. Supplemented by reference TRBV9 and TRBJ2-5, the full variable domain reads DSGVTQTPKHLITATGQRVTLRCSPRSGDLSVYWYQQSLDQGLQFLIQYYNGEERAKGNILERFSAQQFPDLHSELNLSSLELGDSALYFCASSVGGSYQETQYFGPGTRLLVL.

V gene TRBV27 combines with J gene TRBJ1-3, with 7 nucleotides matching TRBD1. V was pared by 5 bases and J by 0 bases, with 13 bases of the junction left unmatched. The CDR3 runs to 18 residues. CDR1 is MNHEY, CDR2 SMNVEV, per germline (reference sequence). CDR3 nucleotide sequence: TGTGCCAGCAGTCCGTTCGGACAGGCAGGTAGCTCTGGAAACACCATATATTTT. Encoded protein: CASSPFGQAGSSGNTIYF.

This clone appeared once. This chain joins TRBV3-1 (or the pseudogene TRBV3-2) and TRBJ1-2, with a possible D match to TRBD1 (5 bases). V lost 1 base, J lost 4 bases, and 10 bases lay in between. CDR3 length equals 14 residues. The germline gives CDR1 LGHDT, CDR2 YNNKEL (reference sequence). CDR3 amino acids: CASSQGFQGYGYTF. The DNA for the CDR3 is TGTGCCAGCAGCCAAGGTTTCCAGGGCTATGGCTACACCTTC.

The chain uses TRBV6-4 and TRBJ1-2; the D is unclear. This CDR3 has 14 amino acids. Germline CDR1 MRHNA, CDR2 SNTAGT. The germline V and J ends were trimmed by 5 bases and 4 bases, with 14 bases remaining between them. The CDR3 reads CASSKAGSPYGYTF. DNA of the CDR3: TGTGCCAGCAGTAAAGCGGGGAGCCCCTATGGCTACACCTTC.

The chain employs TRBV19 and TRBJ2-5, with unresolved D. The CDR3 runs 15 residues. CDR1 and CDR2 (germline): LNHDA, SQIVND (reference sequence). V gave up 4 bases and J gave up 1 base, with 13 bases separating them. The CDR3 region has the DNA TGTGCCAGTAGTAAAACATCAGTGGCCCAAGAGACCCAGTACTTC. Translated, it gives CASSKTSVAQETQYF.

This clone was observed once. The J gene is TRBJ2-2, the V gene TRBV7-8, with D possibly TRBD1 on 8 matching bases. The CDR3 extends over 16 amino acids. The V gene lost 5 bases and the J gene lost 6 bases, with 19 bases spanning the gap. The germline V gene has CDR1 SGHVS and CDR2 FQNEAQ. The CDR3 DNA reads TGTGCCAGCAGCGGGAGGGACAGGTTCTCATCCGGGGAGCTGTTTTTT. The encoded protein is CASSGRDRFSSGELFF.

The V call is TRBV6-5, the J call TRBJ2-7; D is unclear. Germline V CDR1 and CDR2: MNHEY, SVGAGI. The V end was cut by 11 bases, the J end by 5 bases, with 19 bases between. The CDR3 length is 13 residues. Written as DNA, the CDR3 is TGTGCCGCCACGGCGGTGATCAGCAACGAGCAGTACTTC. Translating gives CAATAVISNEQYF.

This clone has only one observation. V and J are TRBV5-1 and TRBJ1-4, with 8 bases identical to TRBD1. The CDR3 runs to 15 residues. Germline CDR1 reads SGHRS; CDR2 reads YFSETQ. V lost 5 bases and J lost 2; bases outside the gene matches: 5. CDR3 residues: CASSPGGLTNEKLFF. CDR3 DNA sequence: TGCGCCAGCAGTCCAGGGGGCCTTACTAATGAAAAACTGTTTTTT.

The CDR3 nucleotides read TGTGCCAGCAGTTTAACAAGCAATCAGCCCCAGCATTTT. Protein sequence: CASSLTSNQPQHF. The chain carries TRBV27 and TRBJ1-5; no reliable D call. Trimming removed 2 bases at V and 1 base at J, with 3 bases between. The CDR3 contains 13 residues. CDR1 is MNHEY, CDR2 SMNVEV, per germline (reference sequence).

The chain has TRBV5-4 and TRBJ1-6; perhaps TRBD1 as D (6 bases). V lost 4 bases and J lost 7, with 24 bases in between. The CDR3 covers 18 residues. Germline values: CDR1 SGHNT, CDR2 YYREEE (reference sequence). CDR3 nucleotide sequence: TGTGCCAGCAGCCGAATAAACGTACAACAGGGTGGGAATTCACCCCTCCACTTT. It is translated as CASSRINVQQGGNSPLHF.

This clone was seen a single time. V and J are TRBV7-9 and TRBJ1-2; 8 bases are a match to TRBD1. With 1 base clipped from V and 14 bases from J, the junction kept 6 bases outside the gene matches. The length of the CDR3 is 12 residues. Germline V gives CDR1 SEHNR, CDR2 FQNEAQ (reference sequence). DNA of the CDR3: TGTGCCAGCAGCTTAGGACAGGGGCCTATGACCTTC. The encoded protein is CASSLGQGPMTF. The variable domain in full, with the rest retrieved from reference TRBV7-9 and TRBJ1-2, is DTGVSQNPRHKITKRGQNVTFRCDPISEHNRLYWYRQTLGQGPEFLTYFQNEAQLEKSRLLSDRFSAERPKGSFSTLEIQRTEQGDSAMYLCASSLGQGPMTFGSGTRLTVV.

The sample holds a few counts of this clone. The genes are TRBV28 and TRBJ1-2, with 9 bases identical to TRBD1. The germline V gene encodes CDR1 MDHEN and CDR2 SYDVKM. J was trimmed by 8 bases and V by 2 bases; bases with no gene match: 3. This CDR3 spans 13 amino acids. In nucleotides, the CDR3 is TGTGCCAGCAGTTTAACAGGGGGCGCAGGCTACACCTTC. This encodes CASSLTGGAGYTF.

This chain connects TRBV14 to TRBJ2-3, with D unresolved. CDR3 length equals 13 residues. V lost 1 base, J lost 4 bases, and 6 bases lay in between. Germline CDR1 is SGHDN and CDR2 is FVKESK. The CDR3 loop reads CASSQGLADTQYF. The CDR3, as DNA: TGTGCCAGCAGCCAAGGATTAGCAGATACGCAGTATTTT.

V and J are TRBV7-3 and TRBJ2-2; 7 bases line up with TRBD2. V gave up 5 bases and J gave up 4 bases; unmatched junction bases: 10. The germline CDR1 and CDR2 sequences are SGHTA and FQGTGA. CDR3 length: 16 amino acids. The chain's CDR3 is CASSQTPSGVTGELFF. The CDR3 coding sequence is TGTGCCAGCAGCCAGACCCCAAGCGGGGTCACCGGGGAGCTGTTTTTT. The full variable domain, with the rest looked up from reference TRBV7-3 and TRBJ2-2, is GAGVSQTPSNKVTEKGKYVELRCDPISGHTALYWYRQSLGQGPEFLIYFQGTGAADDSGLPNDRFFAVRPEGSVSTLKIQRTERGDSAVYLCASSQTPSGVTGELFFGEGSRLTVL.

This chain uses TRBV19 with TRBJ1-3; 7 nucleotides align to TRBD1. Germline V gene data show CDR1 as LNHDA and CDR2 as SQIVND (reference sequence). With V trimmed by 3 bases and J by 4 bases, 9 bases remained unmatched. The CDR3 has 16 amino acids. The CDR3 spells CASSMTGTAAGNTIYF. In DNA, the CDR3 is TGTGCCAGTAGTATGACAGGGACCGCAGCCGGAAACACCATATATTTT.

This chain links TRBV19 with TRBJ1-1; 7 nucleotides align to TRBD1. V gave up 3 bases and J gave up 4 bases; unmatched junction bases: 5. This CDR3 is built from 14 residues. Germline V lookup: CDR1 LNHDA, CDR2 SQIVND (reference sequence). The CDR3 DNA reads TGTGCCAGTAGTATCCAGGGGGTAGGCACTGAAGCTTTCTTT. Amino acid sequence: CASSIQGVGTEAFF.

The count of this clone is one. The gene calls are TRBV7-9 and TRBJ1-2; tentatively, D is TRBD1 (5 bases). This CDR3 spans 19 amino acids. V lost 6 bases and J 5 bases, leaving 31 bases between the germline ends. Per germline, CDR1 SEHNR and CDR2 FQNEAQ (reference sequence). This chain's CDR3 is CASSNERGDGGQRGYGYTF. The CDR3 coding sequence is TGTGCCAGCAGTAATGAGCGGGGGGACGGAGGTCAACGCGGTTATGGCTACACCTTC. Based on the CDR3 plus reference TRBV7-9 and TRBJ1-2, the full variable domain is DTGVSQNPRHKITKRGQNVTFRCDPISEHNRLYWYRQTLGQGPEFLTYFQNEAQLEKSRLLSDRFSAERPKGSFSTLEIQRTEQGDSAMYLCASSNERGDGGQRGYGYTFGSGTRLTVV.

CDR3 DNA sequence: TGTGCCAGCGGAAGGGGGCAAACTGAAGCTTTCTTT. This encodes CASGRGQTEAFF. The chain recombines TRBV2 with TRBJ1-1; 7 nucleotides line up with TRBD1. Per germline, CDR1 SNHLY and CDR2 FYNNEI. The CDR3 has 12 amino acids. Trimming at V came to 8 bases and at J to 5 bases, leaving 5 bases not matched to a gene. Full variable domain (outside the CDR3, taken from reference TRBV2 and TRBJ1-1): EPEVTQTPSHQVTQMGQEVILRCVPISNHLYFYWYRQILGQKVEFLVSFYNNEISEKSEIFDDQFSVERPDGSNFTLKIRSTKLEDSAMYFCASGRGQTEAFFGQGTRLTVV.